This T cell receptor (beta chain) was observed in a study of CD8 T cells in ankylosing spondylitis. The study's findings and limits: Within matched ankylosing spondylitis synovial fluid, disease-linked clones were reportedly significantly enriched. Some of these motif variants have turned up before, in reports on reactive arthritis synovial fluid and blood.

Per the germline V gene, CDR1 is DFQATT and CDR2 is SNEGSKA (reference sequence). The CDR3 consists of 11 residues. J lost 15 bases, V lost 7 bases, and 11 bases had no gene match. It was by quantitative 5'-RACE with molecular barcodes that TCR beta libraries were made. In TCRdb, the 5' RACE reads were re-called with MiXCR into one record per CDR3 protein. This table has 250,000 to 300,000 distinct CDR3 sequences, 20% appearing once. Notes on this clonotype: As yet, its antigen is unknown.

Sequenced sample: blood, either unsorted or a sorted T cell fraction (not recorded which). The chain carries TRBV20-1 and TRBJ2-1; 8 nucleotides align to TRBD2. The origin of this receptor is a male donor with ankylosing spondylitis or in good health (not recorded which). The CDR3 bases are TGCAGTGTGGTAGCGGGGTCCCCGGGGTTCTTC. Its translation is CSVVAGSPGFF.